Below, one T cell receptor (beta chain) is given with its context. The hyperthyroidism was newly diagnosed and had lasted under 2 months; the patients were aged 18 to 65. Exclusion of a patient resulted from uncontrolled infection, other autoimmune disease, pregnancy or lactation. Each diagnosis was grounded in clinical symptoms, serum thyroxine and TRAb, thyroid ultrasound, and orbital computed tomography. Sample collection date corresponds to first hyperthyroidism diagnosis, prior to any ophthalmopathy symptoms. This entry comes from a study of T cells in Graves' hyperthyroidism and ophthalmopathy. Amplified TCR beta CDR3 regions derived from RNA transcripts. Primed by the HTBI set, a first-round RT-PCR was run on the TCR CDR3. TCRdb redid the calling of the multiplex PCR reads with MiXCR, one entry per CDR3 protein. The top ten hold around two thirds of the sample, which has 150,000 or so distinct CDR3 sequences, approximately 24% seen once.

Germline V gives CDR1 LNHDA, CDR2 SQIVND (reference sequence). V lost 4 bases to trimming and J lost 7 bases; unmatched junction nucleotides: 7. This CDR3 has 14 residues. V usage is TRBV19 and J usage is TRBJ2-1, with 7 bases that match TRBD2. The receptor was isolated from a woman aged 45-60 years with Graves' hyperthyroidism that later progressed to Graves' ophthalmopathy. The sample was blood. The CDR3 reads CASSTPGLRNEQFF. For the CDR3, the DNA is TGTGCCAGTAGTACCCCGGGACTAAGAAATGAGCAGTTCTTC.